Shown below are 9 T cell receptor beta chains from a single sample sequenced in a study of Ad26.COV2.S vaccination and SARS-CoV-2 variants. This sample's treatment: approximately 18 received Ad26.COV2.S at low or high dose, single or two shots; roughly 5 received placebo; per-sample allocation not given. After the first vaccine or placebo injection, samples were drawn on day 63. Only in-frame clones appear in the TCRdb table, and some are missing; sequencing was by immunoSEQ multiplex PCR. The sample yields hundreds of thousands of clones, 75% to 95% seen once. Sequenced here: peripheral blood, sampled in a trial of Ad26.COV2.S vaccine versus placebo. The receptor set was obtained from a person aged 18-60 years who received the Ad26.COV2.S COVID-19 vaccine or a placebo.

The V call is TRBV4-3, the J call TRBJ1-2; D is possibly TRBD1 (5 bases). This CDR3 is 14 amino acids long. Looked up from germline, CDR1 is LGHNA and CDR2 is YSLEER. Trimming took 1 base from V and 7 from J, leaving 13 bases between them. The CDR3 loop is CASSQGQGGFGYTF. The CDR3 nucleotides are TGCGCCAGCAGCCAAGGGCAGGGAGGTTTTGGCTACACCTTC.

This chain joins TRBV2 and TRBJ2-2; no reliable D call. Trimming shortened V by 2 bases and J by 4 bases, and 5 bases separated the two germline ends. The CDR3 runs 13 residues. Germline lookup yields CDR1 SNHLY and CDR2 FYNNEI. The chain's CDR3 is CASSEYGTGELFF. The CDR3 DNA sequence: TGTGCCAGCAGTGAATACGGCACCGGGGAGCTGTTTTTT.

The genes are TRBV6-5 and TRBJ2-5; the match to TRBD2 covers 10 bases. Trimming cost V 6 bases and J 2 bases; bases outside gene matches: 3. Germline CDR1 is MNHEY and CDR2 is SVGAGI. This CDR3 is 14 amino acids long. The CDR3 region is CASRSSGSQETQYF. The CDR3 coding sequence is TGTGCCAGCAGGTCTAGCGGGAGTCAAGAGACCCAGTACTTC.

This chain connects TRBV5-1 to TRBJ2-1; D assignment may be TRBD1 or TRBD2 (6 bases each). This CDR3 is 16 amino acids long. Germline V gives CDR1 SGHRS, CDR2 YFSETQ. Trimming removed 0 bases from V and 6 bases from J, with 16 bases in between. This chain's CDR3 is CASSLAQGGSSNEQFF. In nucleotides, the CDR3 is TGCGCCAGCAGCTTGGCACAGGGAGGTTCTAGCAATGAGCAGTTCTTC.

This clone was picked up a small number of times. V and J are TRBV18 and TRBJ1-5; D unresolved. The ends were cut back, 2 bases at V and 3 bases at J, with 5 bases in the middle. The CDR3 runs to 13 residues. Germline V lookup: CDR1 KGHSH, CDR2 LQKENI. CDR3 in amino acids: CASSPESNQPQHF. CDR3 nucleotide sequence: TGTGCCAGCTCACCAGAATCCAATCAGCCCCAGCATTTT.

V is TRBV7-9 and J is TRBJ1-1, with D possibly TRBD1 on 6 matching bases. V was clipped by 5 bases and J by 4 bases, with 20 bases between them. The germline CDR1 and CDR2 sequences are SEHNR and FQNEAQ (reference sequence). The CDR3 has 16 amino acids. CDR3: CASSDTGGGFVTEAFF. The CDR3 DNA reads TGTGCCAGCAGCGACACAGGTGGGGGCTTTGTCACTGAAGCTTTCTTT.

This clone showed up just once. The chain is built from TRBV4-3 and TRBJ2-7, with 7 bases lining up with TRBD1. This CDR3 has 15 amino acids. Germline lookup yields CDR1 LGHNA and CDR2 YSLEER. V shed 4 bases, J shed 2 bases, and the junction held 8 bases outside the gene matches. CDR3 loop: CASSRQQGLAYEQYF. The CDR3 DNA sequence: TGCGCCAGCAGCCGCCAACAGGGGCTGGCCTACGAGCAGTACTTC.

V and J are TRBV21-1 and TRBJ2-1; the table calls TRBD2, which could not be checked here. TRBV21-1 is a listed pseudogene. The CDR3 extends over 18 amino acids. The CDR3 nucleotides read TGTGCCAGCAGCAAAATGGGACTAGCGGGAGAGATGTACAATGAGCAGTTCTTC. Translating it yields CASSKMGLAGEMYNEQFF.

J is TRBJ1-2 and V is TRBV27, with 7 positions matching TRBD1. The trim removed 4 bases at V and 0 bases at J, leaving 5 bases unmatched. The CDR3 loop spans 15 amino acids. Germline V gene sequence: CDR1 MNHEY, CDR2 SMNVEV (reference sequence). CDR3 sequence reads: CASSSAGGTNYGYTF. The CDR3 region has the DNA TGTGCCAGCAGTTCCGCAGGGGGAACTAACTATGGCTACACCTTC.